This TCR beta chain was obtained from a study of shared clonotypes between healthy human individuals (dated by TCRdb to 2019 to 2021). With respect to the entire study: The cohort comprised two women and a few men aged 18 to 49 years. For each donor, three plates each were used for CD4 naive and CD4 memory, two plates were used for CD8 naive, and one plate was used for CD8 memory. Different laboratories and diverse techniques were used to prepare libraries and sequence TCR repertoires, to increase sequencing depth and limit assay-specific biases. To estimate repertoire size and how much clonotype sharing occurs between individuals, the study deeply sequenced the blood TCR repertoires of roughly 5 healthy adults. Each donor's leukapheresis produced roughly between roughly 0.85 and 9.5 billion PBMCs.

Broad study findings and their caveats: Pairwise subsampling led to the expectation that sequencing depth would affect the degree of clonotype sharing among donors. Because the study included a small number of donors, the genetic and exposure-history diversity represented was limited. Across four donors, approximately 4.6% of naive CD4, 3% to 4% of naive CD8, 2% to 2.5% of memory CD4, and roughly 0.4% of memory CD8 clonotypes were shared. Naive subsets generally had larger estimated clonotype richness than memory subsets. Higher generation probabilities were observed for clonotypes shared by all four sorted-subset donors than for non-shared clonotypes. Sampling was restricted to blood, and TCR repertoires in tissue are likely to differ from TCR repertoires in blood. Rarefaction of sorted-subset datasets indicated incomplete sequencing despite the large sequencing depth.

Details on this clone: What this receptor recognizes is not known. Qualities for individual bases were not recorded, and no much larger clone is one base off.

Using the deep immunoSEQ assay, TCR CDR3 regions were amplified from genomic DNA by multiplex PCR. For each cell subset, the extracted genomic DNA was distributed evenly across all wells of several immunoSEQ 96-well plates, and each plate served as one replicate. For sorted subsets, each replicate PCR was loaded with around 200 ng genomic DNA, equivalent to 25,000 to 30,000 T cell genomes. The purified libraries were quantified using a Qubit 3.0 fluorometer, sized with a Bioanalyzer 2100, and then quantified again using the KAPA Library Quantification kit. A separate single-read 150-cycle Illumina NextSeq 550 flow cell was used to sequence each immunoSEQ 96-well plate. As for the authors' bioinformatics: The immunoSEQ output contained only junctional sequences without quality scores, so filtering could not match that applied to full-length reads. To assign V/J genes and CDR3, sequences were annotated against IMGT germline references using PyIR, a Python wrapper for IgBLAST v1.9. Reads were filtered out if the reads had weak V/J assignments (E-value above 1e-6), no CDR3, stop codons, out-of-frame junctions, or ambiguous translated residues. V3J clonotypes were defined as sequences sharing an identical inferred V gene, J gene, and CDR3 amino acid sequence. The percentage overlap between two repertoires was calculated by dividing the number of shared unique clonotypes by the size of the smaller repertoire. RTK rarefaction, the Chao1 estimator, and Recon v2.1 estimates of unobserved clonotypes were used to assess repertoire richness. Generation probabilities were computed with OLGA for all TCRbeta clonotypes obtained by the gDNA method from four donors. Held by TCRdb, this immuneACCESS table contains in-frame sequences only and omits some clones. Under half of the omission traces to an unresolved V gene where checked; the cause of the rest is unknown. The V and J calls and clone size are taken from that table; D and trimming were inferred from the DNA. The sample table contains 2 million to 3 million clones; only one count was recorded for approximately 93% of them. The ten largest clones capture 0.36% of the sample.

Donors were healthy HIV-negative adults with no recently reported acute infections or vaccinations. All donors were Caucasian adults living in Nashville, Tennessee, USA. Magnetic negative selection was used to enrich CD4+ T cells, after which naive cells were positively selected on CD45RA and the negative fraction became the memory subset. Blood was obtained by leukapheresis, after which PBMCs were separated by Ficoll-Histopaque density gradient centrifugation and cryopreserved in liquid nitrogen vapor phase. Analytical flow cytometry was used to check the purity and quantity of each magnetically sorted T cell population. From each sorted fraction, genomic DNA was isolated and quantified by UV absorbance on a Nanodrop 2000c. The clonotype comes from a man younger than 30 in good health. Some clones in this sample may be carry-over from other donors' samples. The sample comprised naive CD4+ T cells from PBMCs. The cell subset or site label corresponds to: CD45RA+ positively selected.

The CDR3 reads as follows: CASSIEGLAENNEQFF. The nucleotide sequence reads TGTGCCAGTAGTATAGAGGGACTAGCGGAAAACAATGAGCAGTTCTTC. The receptor chain draws on TRBV19 and TRBJ2-1; the central 11 bases match TRBD2. Trimming takes 0 bases off V and 5 bases off J; junction bases not matched to a gene: 3. The germline V gene (reference sequence) sets CDR1 to LNHDA and CDR2 to SQIVND. From cysteine to phenylalanine, the CDR3 is 16 amino acids long. Only the CDR3 DNA is retained, 48 bases long and in frame from the first base.